This T cell receptor (beta chain) came from a study of PD-L1 blockade in urothelial cancer. Whole-study context: Atezolizumab at 1,200 mg intravenously every 3 weeks was started by patients at some point between 2014 and 2015. Researchers looked at the blood 3 weeks (second dose) and 6 weeks after treatment began. Bladder-origin urothelial cancer in males described about 90% of the 29 patients.

This clone was counted once. The data were produced by immunoSEQ multiplex PCR, yet TCRdb's version contains in-frame clones alone and is incomplete. The sample consists of over 75,000 clones, roughly 84% of them appearing once. The germline V gene has CDR1 SGDLS and CDR2 YYNGEE. The trim removed 4 bases at V and 5 bases at J, leaving 12 bases unmatched. The CDR3 loop spans 16 amino acids. The time point here: pretreatment peripheral blood. V usage is TRBV9 and J usage is TRBJ2-5; 9 nucleotides agree with TRBD2. The specimen was PBMCs, collected around atezolizumab (anti-PD-L1) treatment. The receptor was derived from a man between 60 and 75 years old with urothelial cancer. The chain's CDR3 is CASSSQPGLATETQYF. The CDR3, as DNA: TGTGCCAGCAGCTCGCAACCGGGACTAGCTACCGAGACCCAGTACTTC. The complete variable domain, with remaining parts taken from reference TRBV9 and TRBJ2-5, reads DSGVTQTPKHLITATGQRVTLRCSPRSGDLSVYWYQQSLDQGLQFLIQYYNGEERAKGNILERFSAQQFPDLHSELNLSSLELGDSALYFCASSSQPGLATETQYFGPGTRLLVL.